The rows below give T cell receptor beta chains drawn from one sample of a study of radiotherapy plus CTLA-4 blockade in lung cancer. Clones were sequenced by immunoSEQ multiplex PCR, and TCRdb holds only the in-frame ones, with some missing. This table holds some 50,000 clones, roughly three quarters found once. This sample comprised peripheral blood, obtained from a patient treated with radiotherapy plus ipilimumab. The receptor set was obtained from a human donor with non-small cell lung cancer who had stable disease on radiotherapy plus ipilimumab. Each CDR3 is given without its conserved first and last residue.

v_call: TRBV10-3; j_call: TRBJ1-1; cdr3_aa: AITGGANTEAF
v_call: TRBV6-6; j_call: TRBJ1-3; cdr3_aa: ASRTDISGNTIY
v_call: TRBV6-1; j_call: TRBJ1-2; cdr3_aa: ASSLDIVKGYT
v_call: TRBV5-1; j_call: TRBJ2-2; cdr3_aa: ASTLQGVNTGELF
v_call: TRBV5-1; j_call: TRBJ2-7; cdr3_aa: ASSLVLQGYEQY
v_call: TRBV28; j_call: TRBJ2-5; cdr3_aa: ASRTTAQETQY
v_call: TRBV30; j_call: TRBJ1-6; cdr3_aa: AWSVVRGRGLRNSPLH
v_call: TRBV5-4; j_call: TRBJ1-4; cdr3_aa: ASSRRGQGVGNEKLF
v_call: TRBV6-1; j_call: TRBJ1-1; cdr3_aa: ASSDKGFGLEAF
v_call: TRBV19; j_call: TRBJ2-7; cdr3_aa: ASSAGTGVPYEQY
v_call: TRBV2; j_call: TRBJ2-6; cdr3_aa: ASKDRIGLSGANVLT
v_call: TRBV11-3; j_call: TRBJ2-5; cdr3_aa: ASSISGGIETQY
v_call: TRBV6-5; j_call: TRBJ1-1; cdr3_aa: ASRRRQAQKGAF
v_call: TRBV27; j_call: TRBJ1-6; cdr3_aa: ASSPRTGLSSYNSPLH
v_call: TRBV11-1; j_call: TRBJ1-1; cdr3_aa: ASSFPRTGGPTEAF
v_call: TRBV4-1; j_call: TRBJ1-1; cdr3_aa: ASSQDEGRGAF
v_call: TRBV27; j_call: TRBJ1-2; cdr3_aa: ASSLSENYGYT
v_call: TRBV2; j_call: TRBJ1-5; cdr3_aa: ASTGAKMSNQPQH
v_call: TRBV27; j_call: TRBJ2-3; cdr3_aa: ASTSRQIGIADTQY
v_call: TRBV7-2; j_call: TRBJ1-4; cdr3_aa: ASGLVGGAGEKLF
v_call: TRBV12-5; j_call: TRBJ1-6; cdr3_aa: ASGLATLGRVRDSPLH
v_call: TRBV19; j_call: TRBJ2-2; cdr3_aa: ASSIDPSGGNTGELF
v_call: TRBV7-2; j_call: TRBJ2-3; cdr3_aa: ASSLTDTQY
v_call: TRBV6-4; j_call: TRBJ2-2; cdr3_aa: ASSSFSGGNFEELF
v_call: TRBV9; j_call: TRBJ2-1; cdr3_aa: ASSRYDKASGYNEQF
v_call: TRBV15; j_call: TRBJ1-2; cdr3_aa: ATSRDRGLGYT
v_call: TRBV13; j_call: TRBJ2-3; cdr3_aa: ASSPLSGGSTDTQY
v_call: TRBV5-1; j_call: TRBJ1-2; cdr3_aa: ASSFRAGYT
v_call: TRBV5-4; j_call: TRBJ1-1; cdr3_aa: ASSYWSGAGTEAF
v_call: TRBV29-1; j_call: TRBJ2-1; cdr3_aa: SVRTTSGYYNEQF
v_call: TRBV27; j_call: TRBJ1-6; cdr3_aa: ASSLSRLQAGNSPLH
v_call: TRBV19; j_call: TRBJ2-3; cdr3_aa: ASRFGGGPSDTQY
v_call: TRBV7-8; j_call: TRBJ1-1; cdr3_aa: ASNPKGAQFTEAF
v_call: TRBV10-3; j_call: TRBJ2-1; cdr3_aa: AISGDRGVF
v_call: TRBV27; j_call: TRBJ1-1; cdr3_aa: ASSLDQGQPLEAF
v_call: TRBV30; j_call: TRBJ1-4; cdr3_aa: AWSASRVRTNEKLF
v_call: TRBV5-1; j_call: TRBJ2-4; cdr3_aa: ASSLSQGRKNIQY
v_call: TRBV7-6; j_call: TRBJ1-2; cdr3_aa: ASSLAGDGVVGYT
v_call: TRBV19; j_call: TRBJ1-1; cdr3_aa: ASKSVGLNTEAF
v_call: TRBV28; j_call: TRBJ1-2; cdr3_aa: ASSVLGLGYGYT
v_call: TRBV27; j_call: TRBJ2-3; cdr3_aa: ASGTGGGNTQY
v_call: TRBV28; j_call: TRBJ2-5; cdr3_aa: ASSFVRIGETQY